This entry lists 10 T cell receptor beta chains sequenced from one sample in a study of T cell responses to AZD1222 COVID-19 vaccine. Generated by immunoSEQ multiplex PCR, the TCRdb table keeps only in-frame clones and is missing some. The table shows approximately 170,000 clones, with 80% to 95% occurring only once. This material consisted of peripheral blood, taken on day 0 of AZD1222 vaccination. The source is an adult in good health.

The chain uses TRBV18 and TRBJ1-3; tentatively, D is TRBD1 (6 bases). CDR3 length: 14 residues. Germline-derived CDR1 and CDR2 are KGHSH and LQKENI. Trimming took 5 bases from V and 3 from J, leaving 11 bases between them. CDR3 residues: CASSANRVGNTIYF. CDR3 bases: TGTGCCAGCTCAGCCAACAGGGTTGGAAACACCATATATTTT.

The chain joins TRBV7-3 to TRBJ2-1; 7 nucleotides agree with TRBD2. The CDR3 runs 17 residues. Trimming at V came to 0 bases and at J to 2 bases, leaving 7 bases not matched to a gene. The germline CDR1 and CDR2 sequences are SGHTA and FQGTGA. The CDR3 DNA reads TGTGCCAGCAGCTTAACGTATCGCGGGAGCACCTACAATGAGCAGTTCTTC. This sequence encodes CASSLTYRGSTYNEQFF.

The chain employs TRBV6-6 and TRBJ2-1, with TRBD2 matching over 10 bases. This CDR3 comprises 14 residues. CDR1 is MNHNY and CDR2 is SVGAGI in the germline V gene (reference sequence). V gave up 6 bases and J gave up 6 bases; unmatched junction bases: 5. The CDR3, as DNA: TGTGCCAGCAGCGCAGCGGGGGGGCCCAATGAGCAGTTCTTC. Its translation: CASSAAGGPNEQFF.

V gene TRBV28 combines with J gene TRBJ2-1; 10 nucleotides agree with TRBD2. V gave up 5 bases and J gave up 7 bases; unmatched junction bases: 17. Germline loops: CDR1 MDHEN, CDR2 SYDVKM. The CDR3 covers 18 residues. Here the CDR3 reads CASSPGTSDRSYRNEQFF. The CDR3 DNA follows: TGTGCCAGCAGTCCTGGGACTAGCGACAGATCCTATCGGAATGAGCAGTTCTTC.

The genes are TRBV4-3 and TRBJ1-1, with unresolved D. The CDR3 contains 17 residues. CDR1 LGHNA and CDR2 YSLEER come from the germline V gene. V dropped 1 base and J dropped 12 bases, with 27 bases sitting between them. The CDR3 region has the DNA TGCGCCAGCAGCCAAGCGCTCGCTGGGGTACAAGGCCAGAAAACTTTCTTT. Translating gives CASSQALAGVQGQKTFF.

CDR3 sequence (DNA): TGTGCCAGCAGCCGGGACACCAACACAGATACGCAGTATTTT. This gives the protein CASSRDTNTDTQYF. The genes are TRBV6-5 and TRBJ2-3; D possibly corresponds to TRBD1 (6 bases). V was cut by 6 bases and J by 2 bases, with 12 bases left in between. Germline assignment: CDR1 MNHEY and CDR2 SVGAGI. This CDR3 has 14 amino acids.

The rearrangement links TRBV4-2 to TRBJ1-1; D call uncertain. Per the germline V gene, CDR1 is LGHNA and CDR2 is YNFKEQ. This CDR3 comprises 12 residues. V lost 3 bases and J lost 1, with 3 bases in between. The CDR3 DNA reads TGTGCCAGCAGCCACGGGAACACTGAAGCTTTCTTT. Translation gives CASSHGNTEAFF.

V and J are TRBV4-1 and TRBJ2-7; TRBD2 matches 11 bases. This CDR3 comprises 15 residues. With V trimmed by 6 bases and J by 4 bases, 8 bases remained unmatched. Germline loops: CDR1 MGHRA, CDR2 YSYEKL. The DNA of the CDR3 is TGCGCCAGCAGTTTAACTAGCGGGAGTATTTACGAGCAGTACTTC. Translating it yields CASSLTSGSIYEQYF.

This clone was counted once. One end of the junction does not line up with germline, which may come from a read error. The DNA for the CDR3 is TGTGCCAGCAGTGACTCCCCAGGGGGAGGCTACGAGCAGTACTTC. Its translation: CASSDSPGGGYEQYF. J is TRBJ2-7 and V is TRBV6-2 or TRBV6-3, with D possibly TRBD1 on 7 matching bases. The CDR3 is 15 amino acids. The V gene's germline CDR1 is MNHEY and CDR2 SVGEGT.

This chain links TRBV28 with TRBJ1-1, with D hard to call. Trimming removed 2 bases from V and 1 base from J, with 5 bases in between. Germline lookup yields CDR1 MDHEN and CDR2 SYDVKM. The CDR3 is 13 residues long. CDR3 in DNA: TGTGCCAGCAGTTTACCTCAGAACACTGAAGCTTTCTTT. Protein: CASSLPQNTEAFF. Based on the CDR3 plus reference TRBV28 and TRBJ1-1, the full variable domain is DVKVTQSSRYLVKRTGEKVFLECVQDMDHENMFWYRQDPGLGLRLIYFSYDVKMKEKGDIPEGYSVSREKKERFSLILESASTNQTSMYLCASSLPQNTEAFFGQGTRLTVV.